This TCR beta chain was profiled in a study of T cells after posttransplantation cyclophosphamide. Study results and limitations: Donor-recipient repertoire similarity was low at 1-2 months, rising over year one. After PTCy, TRB diversity resembled that of CNI/methotrexate controls. Blood and skin or GI T cell repertoires showed limited TRB overlap.

CDR1 is SEHNR and CDR2 is FQNEAQ in the germline V gene (reference sequence). CDR3 length equals 14 residues. This clone was seen only a few times. What it recognizes is unknown. TCRdb's copy holds only in-frame clones and misses some; the assay was immunoSEQ multiplex PCR. The repertoire consists of about 39,000 clones, none detected only once. The chain combines TRBV7-9 with TRBJ2-5; TRBD1 might be the D (5 bases). The J call may be mistaken, given a closer DNA end match to TRBJ2-7. Material for sequencing was PBMCs. The source is a woman between 45 and 65 years old in good health and a related stem cell transplant donor. CDR3 protein: CASSLEDRPYEQYF. The CDR3 DNA is TGTGCCAGCAGCCTCGAAGACAGACCCTACGAGCAGTACTTC.